Presented here are 7 T cell receptor beta chains from one specimen sequenced in a study of Graves' ophthalmopathy and Graves' hyperthyroidism. CDR3 regions of TCR beta were amplified from RNA transcripts. The library came from an HTBI-primed first-round RT-PCR and a second-round multiplex PCR. TCRdb analysed the multiplex PCR reads with MiXCR anew, one entry per CDR3 protein. This repertoire shows some 750,000 distinct CDR3 sequences, roughly two fifths found once; its top ten account for about 40%. The sample consisted of peripheral blood. The receptors here all came from an adult man with Graves' ophthalmopathy.

Concerning this clonotype: Given the absence of the conserved phenylalanine or tryptophan at the CDR3 end, a read error is likely. The chain joins TRBV20-1 to TRBJ2-6; D ambiguous. The germline V gene encodes CDR1 DFQATT and CDR2 SNEGSKA (reference sequence). Trimming took 6 bases from V and 0 from J, leaving 18 bases between them. This CDR3 has 17 amino acids. CDR3 sequence: CSARTRPQFSGANVLTS. In nucleotides, the CDR3 is TGCAGTGCCCGAACCCGTCCTCAGTTCTCTGGGGCCAACGTCCTGACTTCC.

There are a few counts of this clonotype. V gene TRBV4-2 combines with J gene TRBJ2-7; D call uncertain. This CDR3 has 11 residues. CDR1 and CDR2 from the germline V gene are LGHNA and YNFKEQ. Trimming removed 1 base from V and 6 bases from J, with 4 bases in between. CDR3 loop: CASSQAVEQYF. The DNA of the CDR3 is TGTGCCAGCAGCCAAGCGGTCGAGCAGTACTTC.

This clonotype was seen only a few times. The chain combines TRBV9 with TRBJ1-2, with D unclear. The CDR3 length is 15 residues. Germline CDR1 SGDLS, CDR2 YYNGEE. Trimming took off 0 bases at V and 7 bases at J, with 16 bases between the two ends. The CDR3 region has the DNA TGTGCCAGCAGCGTAGACGAGGTTTCGGAGGGTGGCTACACCTTC. Translating it yields CASSVDEVSEGGYTF.

At least ten counts were recorded for this clonotype. This chain connects TRBV7-9 to TRBJ1-2; the D is unclear. The CDR3 extends over 14 amino acids. Trimming left V 1 base short and J 0 bases short, with 6 bases between. Germline values: CDR1 SEHNR, CDR2 FQNEAQ (reference sequence). CDR3 loop: CASSLERANYGYTF. In DNA, the CDR3 is TGTGCCAGCAGCTTAGAGAGAGCTAACTATGGCTACACCTTC.

In its sample, this clonotype was seen once. The rearrangement links TRBV7-8 to TRBJ2-7, with unresolved D. Germline CDR1 reads SGHVS; CDR2 reads FQNEAQ. The CDR3 is 13 amino acids. Trimming took off 5 bases at V and 3 bases at J, with 11 bases between the two ends. CDR3 loop: CASSPNADYEQYF. The DNA for the CDR3 is TGTGCCAGCAGCCCCAACGCGGACTACGAGCAGTACTTC.

The chain carries TRBV29-1 and TRBJ1-2; TRBD1 is a possible D gene (5 bases). The germline V gene encodes CDR1 SQVTM and CDR2 ANQGSEA. The V end was cut by 7 bases, the J end by 2 bases, with 14 bases between. This CDR3 comprises 13 residues. CDR3 DNA sequence: TGCAGCGGGGTACCGGAGGGGAACTATGGCTACACCTTC. This codes for CSGVPEGNYGYTF.

This clonotype was observed a handful of times. The genes are TRBV11-2 and TRBJ2-7; D gene ambiguous. Germline CDR1 SGHAT, CDR2 FQNNGV. The ends were cut back, 8 bases at V and 3 bases at J, with 11 bases in the middle. The CDR3 loop spans 12 amino acids. The CDR3 bases are TGTGCCAGCTCTAAGGGTGTCTACGAGCAGTACTTC. This translates into CASSKGVYEQYF.